These 24 T cell receptor beta chains originate from one sample sequenced in a study of radiation and T cells in renal cell carcinoma. Some clones are missing from TCRdb's copy, which holds only in-frame ones; the method was immunoSEQ multiplex PCR. Of fewer than 150,000 clones listed, 88% are singletons. Time point specified: blood 2 weeks post-SBRT. Treatment indicated: 15 Gy SBRT to primary tumor, nephrectomy 4 weeks later. The starting material was blood, obtained from a patient whose treatment included radiotherapy and nephrectomy. Receptors originate from a woman in her 70s with renal cell carcinoma.

The V call is TRBV6-6, the J call TRBJ2-7; 7 nucleotides line up with TRBD1. The CDR3 sequence is 12 residues long. CDR1 is MNHNY, CDR2 SVGAGI, per germline (reference sequence). The CDR3 protein is CASGGQANEQYF. The CDR3 bases are TGTGCGAGCGGCGGACAGGCGAACGAGCAGTACTTC.

J is TRBJ2-2 and V is TRBV11-3, with TRBD2 matching over 7 bases. The trim removed 5 bases at V and 0 bases at J, leaving 3 bases unmatched. This CDR3 has 15 residues. Germline V gene lookup returns CDR1 SGHNT and CDR2 YENEEA. The CDR3 DNA follows: TGTGCCAGCAGCCTAAGCGGGGCGAACACCGGGGAGCTGTTTTTT. This gives the protein CASSLSGANTGELFF.

This clone was picked up a small number of times. The chain recombines TRBV25-1 with TRBJ1-1; unclear D gene. The CDR3 extends over 14 amino acids. Germline V CDR1 and CDR2: MGHDK, SYGVNS. Trimming stripped 2 bases from V and 0 bases from J, with 7 bases between. The chain's CDR3 is CASSEGWVNTEAFF. The CDR3 coding sequence is TGTGCCAGCAGTGAAGGTTGGGTGAACACTGAAGCTTTCTTT.

This rearrangement joins TRBV27 to TRBJ2-7; TRBD1 aligns across 9 bases. Germline-derived CDR1 and CDR2 are MNHEY and SMNVEV (reference sequence). The CDR3 sequence is 16 residues long. The trim removed 5 bases at V and 6 bases at J, leaving 14 bases unmatched. The CDR3 coding sequence is TGTGCCAGCAGTCCAGGGACAGGGCACCGGTCAAGCGAGCAGTACTTC. It specifies CASSPGTGHRSSEQYF.

The V call is TRBV15, the J call TRBJ1-3; no clear D. The V end lost 4 bases, the J end lost 0 bases, and 16 bases lay between the germline ends. CDR1 and CDR2 (germline): LNHNV, YYDKDF (reference sequence). The CDR3 sequence is 17 residues long. The CDR3 DNA reads as TGTGCCACCAGCATTACTAACGGACCTAGCTCTGGAAACACCATATATTTT. This gives the protein CATSITNGPSSGNTIYF.

In DNA form, the CDR3 reads TGCAGTGCTAGCCCCGCAGGGGAGCTGTTTTTT. The encoded protein is CSASPAGELFF. J is TRBJ2-2 and V is TRBV20-1, with D unclear. V gave up 3 bases and J gave up 8 bases, with 7 bases separating them. This CDR3 contains 11 residues. Germline CDR1 reads DFQATT; CDR2 reads SNEGSKA (reference sequence).

This chain connects TRBV7-9 to TRBJ2-7; no definite D call. CDR3 length: 12 amino acids. Germline V gene lookup returns CDR1 SEHNR and CDR2 FQNEAQ (reference sequence). Trimming took off 1 base at V and 9 bases at J, with 10 bases between the two ends. CDR3 nucleotides: TGTGCCAGCAGCTTAGGGGTGTTGGGGCAGTACTTC. It encodes CASSLGVLGQYF.

The chain couples TRBV5-1 to TRBJ2-7; 12 bases agree with TRBD1. V gave up 4 bases and J gave up 10 bases; unmatched junction bases: 12. The CDR3 loop spans 15 amino acids. The germline gives CDR1 SGHRS, CDR2 YFSETQ. DNA for the CDR3: TGCGCCAGCAGCCTAAATACCGGGACAGGGGGCTATCAGTACTTC. Protein sequence: CASSLNTGTGGYQYF.

V is TRBV7-8 and J is TRBJ2-1; possibly TRBD1 for D (6 bases). Trimming removed 5 bases at V and 3 bases at J, with 14 bases between. The CDR3 sequence is 15 residues long. Germline-derived CDR1 and CDR2 are SGHVS and FQNEAQ. CDR3 DNA: TGTGCCAGCAGCCCAAACAGGGCCATCTACAATGAGCAGTTCTTC. It translates to CASSPNRAIYNEQFF.

The CDR3 DNA reads TGTGCCAGCGCCAAACTGGGACTAGCGCAAGATACGCAGTATTTT. Translation: CASAKLGLAQDTQYF. The chain uses TRBV7-9 and TRBJ2-3; 10 positions match TRBD2. Germline-derived CDR1 and CDR2 are SEHNR and FQNEAQ (reference sequence). The CDR3 spans 15 residues. V gave up 8 bases and J gave up 5 bases; unmatched junction bases: 10.

The rearrangement uses TRBV2 and TRBJ1-2; possibly TRBD1 for D (6 bases). The CDR3 consists of 14 residues. Trimming shortened V by 3 bases and J by 3 bases, and 11 bases separated the two germline ends. Germline lookup yields CDR1 SNHLY and CDR2 FYNNEI. Written as DNA, the CDR3 is TGTGCCAGCAGTGATACGGGGGCGCACTATGGCTACACCTTC. It is translated as CASSDTGAHYGYTF.

The chain uses TRBV5-4 and TRBJ2-1; 10 positions match TRBD2. The germline CDR1 and CDR2 sequences are SGHNT and YYREEE (reference sequence). The J segment lost 5 bases and the V segment lost 2 bases, leaving 4 bases of the junction unmatched. There are 15 residues in the CDR3. The CDR3 loop reads CASSLERGGNNEQFF. In nucleotides, the CDR3 is TGTGCCAGCAGCTTAGAGCGGGGGGGAAACAATGAGCAGTTCTTC.

This clone appeared a few times. The chain links TRBV19 to TRBJ1-1; D is unresolved. Trimming removed 5 bases at V and 7 bases at J, with 14 bases between. The CDR3 is made up of 13 amino acids. CDR1 and CDR2 (germline): LNHDA, SQIVND (reference sequence). The CDR3 loop is CASSQMLGSEAFF. CDR3 in DNA: TGTGCCAGTAGTCAGATGCTCGGCAGTGAAGCTTTCTTT.

This rearrangement joins TRBV29-1 to TRBJ1-4; D is ambiguous. Deletions cut 7 bases from V and 3 bases from J, with 12 bases between. CDR1 SQVTM and CDR2 ANQGSEA come from the germline V gene. This CDR3 is 13 amino acids long. The CDR3 DNA reads TGCAGCGCCCTTTGGCGCTCTAATGAAAAACTGTTTTTT. It translates to CSALWRSNEKLFF.

CDR3 residues: CASSFSLSGGTKNSPLHF. CDR3 nucleotides: TGTGCCAGCAGTTTTAGCCTTAGCGGGGGGACGAAGAATTCACCCCTCCACTTT. The chain carries TRBV7-6 and TRBJ1-6, with TRBD1 as a possible D gene (5 bases). The CDR3 spans 18 residues. Germline assignment: CDR1 SGHVS and CDR2 FNYEAQ. Trimming took off 6 bases at V and 7 bases at J, with 25 bases between the two ends. The variable domain in full, completed from reference TRBV7-6 and TRBJ1-6, reads GAGVSQSPRYKVTKRGQDVALRCDPISGHVSLYWYRQALGQGPEFLTYFNYEAQQDKSGLPNDRFSAERPEGSISTLTIQRTEQRDSAMYRCASSFSLSGGTKNSPLHFGNGTRLTVT.

V gene TRBV18 combines with J gene TRBJ2-5, with D possibly matching TRBD2 (6 bases). CDR3 length equals 15 residues. Germline V CDR1 and CDR2: KGHSH, LQKENI. Trimming removed 2 bases at V and 1 base at J, with 11 bases between. The CDR3 loop reads CASSPGTGVQETQYF. Here the CDR3 DNA reads TGTGCCAGCTCACCAGGGACGGGGGTCCAAGAGACCCAGTACTTC.

The V gene is TRBV7-2, the J gene TRBJ1-1; tentative D call: TRBD1 (6 bases). Trimming left V 6 bases short and J 4 bases short, with 12 bases between. Germline V gene lookup returns CDR1 SGHTA and CDR2 FQGNSA. CDR3 length: 13 residues. CDR3 nucleotide sequence: TGTGCCAGCAGGGGGGCGGTAGGCACTGAAGCTTTCTTT. Encoded protein: CASRGAVGTEAFF.

The chain is built from TRBV4-2 and TRBJ2-5; 11 bases align to TRBD2. Looked up from germline, CDR1 is LGHNA and CDR2 is YNFKEQ. After removal of 2 bases from V and 1 base from J, the junction contained 3 bases not matched to a gene. This CDR3 contains 16 residues. Here the CDR3 DNA reads TGTGCCAGCAGCCAACGGACTAGCGGGCCCCAAGAGACCCAGTACTTC. It encodes CASSQRTSGPQETQYF.

This chain connects TRBV6-5 to TRBJ1-2; D unresolved. Deletions cut 7 bases from V and 4 bases from J, with 16 bases between. Germline CDR1 MNHEY, CDR2 SVGAGI. CDR3 size: 14 residues. The CDR3 sequence is CASNPANRRYGYTF. The CDR3 region has the DNA TGTGCCAGCAATCCGGCAAATCGCCGCTATGGCTACACCTTC.

The CDR3 here is CASETGGDEKLFF. CDR3 sequence (DNA): TGTGCCAGCGAGACAGGGGGCGATGAAAAACTGTTTTTT. The genes are TRBV2 and TRBJ1-4; TRBD1 matches at 10 bases. J lost 6 bases, V lost 8 bases, and 3 bases had no gene match. Germline lookup yields CDR1 SNHLY and CDR2 FYNNEI. The length of the CDR3 is 13 residues. Drawing the rest from reference TRBV2 and TRBJ1-4, the complete variable domain is EPEVTQTPSHQVTQMGQEVILRCVPISNHLYFYWYRQILGQKVEFLVSFYNNEISEKSEIFDDQFSVERPDGSNFTLKIRSTKLEDSAMYFCASETGGDEKLFFGSGTQLSVL.

The chain links TRBV7-9 to TRBJ2-3; 7 nucleotides agree with TRBD2. In germline, CDR1 is SEHNR, CDR2 FQNEAQ (reference sequence). This CDR3 has 15 amino acids. V lost 2 bases, J lost 2 bases, and 4 bases stayed unmatched. In DNA form, the CDR3 reads TGTGCCAGCAGCTTAACAGCGGGGAACACAGATACGCAGTATTTT. It codes for CASSLTAGNTDTQYF.

V is TRBV6-5 and J is TRBJ2-1; weak D call: TRBD1 (5 bases). V was trimmed by 8 bases and J by 5 bases, leaving 13 bases between them. CDR3 size: 13 residues. CDR1 is MNHEY and CDR2 is SVGAGI in the germline V gene. The CDR3 spells CASGAGLNNEQFF. The CDR3 region has the DNA TGTGCCAGCGGGGCAGGCCTTAACAATGAGCAGTTCTTC.

V usage is TRBV30 and J usage is TRBJ2-6; D perhaps matches TRBD2 (5 bases). Germline CDR1 is GTSNPN and CDR2 is SVGIG (reference sequence). Deletions cut 2 bases from V and 8 bases from J, with 7 bases between. This CDR3 has 12 amino acids. The CDR3 protein is CAWSPGTNVLTF. CDR3 nucleotide sequence: TGTGCCTGGAGTCCGGGGACCAACGTCCTGACTTTC.

The chain recombines TRBV7-2 with TRBJ2-7; D may be TRBD2 (5 bases). Germline lookup yields CDR1 SGHTA and CDR2 FQGNSA. Trimming shortened V by 2 bases and J by 2 bases, and 16 bases separated the two germline ends. This CDR3 is 16 amino acids long. In nucleotides, the CDR3 is TGTGCCAGCAGCTTATACGCGGGCCCAGCGGCCTACGAGCAGTACTTC. This codes for CASSLYAGPAAYEQYF.